This T cell receptor (beta chain) was recovered during a study of response to subunit inactivated influenza vaccine. Regarding the study as a whole: Authors suggested each seasonal influenza vaccination recruits few new T cells.

TCRdb recomputed calls from the RT-PCR reads with MiXCR, one row per CDR3 protein. The table lists 500,000 or so distinct CDR3 sequences, 16% of them singletons. In the case of this clonotype: Its target is unknown.

Unmatched junction bases numbered 3, after V lost 1 base and J lost 6 bases. Germline CDR1 reads SGHNT; CDR2 reads YYREEE (reference sequence). This CDR3 comprises 15 residues. The specimen comprised CD4+ T cells sorted from PBMCs, sampled 23 months after vaccination. The TCR was taken from a man between 50 and 69 years old who received an inactivated influenza vaccine. The V call is TRBV5-4, the J call TRBJ2-2, with 10 bases matching TRBD1. The CDR3 DNA reads TGTGCCAGCAGCTTGATAGGACAGGGGGCCGGGGAGCTGTTTTTT. Translation: CASSLIGQGAGELFF.